This TCR beta chain was observed in a study of response to subunit inactivated influenza vaccine. Deletions cut 2 bases from V and 4 bases from J, with 12 bases between. The CDR3 is made up of 14 amino acids. Germline CDR1 and CDR2: KGHSH and LQKENI. On this clonotype itself: As yet, its antigen is unknown.

In TCRdb, the RT-PCR reads were re-called with MiXCR into one record per CDR3 protein. The table records around 490,000 distinct CDR3 sequences, under 9% of them present only once. General study findings and limits: After each seasonal influenza vaccination, few new T cells are recruited, the authors suggested.

The source of this sequence is a man aged 50 to 69 who received an inactivated influenza vaccine. The chain recombines TRBV18 with TRBJ2-7, with no clear D. Here the sequenced sample was PBMCs from blood, taken less than 25 months after vaccination. Here the CDR3 DNA reads TGTGCCAGCTCACCAAACACCGACCCATACGAGCAGTACTTC. Amino acids: CASSPNTDPYEQYF.